This entry lists 10 T cell receptor beta chains sequenced from one sample in a study of CXCR3-negative and CXCR3-positive naive CD8 T cells. Findings of the study overall: Relative to CXCR3-negative naive cells, CXCR3-positive naive cells had more hydrophobic TRB CDR3s.

Through 5' RACE with UMI labels, the TRB cDNA libraries were prepared. After re-calling the 5' RACE reads, TCRdb lists one entry per CDR3 protein, DNA absent. The table gives 85,000 to 130,000 distinct CDR3 sequences; the top ten clones make up roughly 0.38% of it. No antigen has been assigned to these receptors. Sequenced material: naive CXCR3+ CD8+ T cells from blood. Sample subset: CD45RO-CCR7+CD27+CD95- naive CD8+ T cells expressing CXCR3 (TNR3+). The receptors derive from a human donor in good health. Some clones in this sample may be carry-over from other donors' samples.

V gene TRBV30 combines with J gene TRBJ2-1; TCRdb's assignment of TRBD1 cannot be checked, as there is no DNA. CDR1 is GTSNPN and CDR2 is SVGIG in the germline V gene (reference sequence). The CDR3 extends over 14 amino acids. CDR3 sequence: CAWSADREDNEQFF.

The chain combines TRBV7-9 with TRBJ1-2. This CDR3 is 15 amino acids long. Germline V gene lookup returns CDR1 SEHNR and CDR2 FQNEAQ (reference sequence). CDR3 amino acids: CASSLGAASNYGYTF.

The chain joins TRBV4-2 to TRBJ2-3; no DNA is available, so the TRBD2 call from TCRdb remains unchecked. Germline V gene data show CDR1 as LGHNA and CDR2 as YNFKEQ. The CDR3 is 16 residues long. CDR3 sequence reads: CASSLLAGGPTDTQYF.

The chain employs TRBV7-9 and TRBJ2-7; TCRdb lists TRBD1, though no DNA is available to test this call. Germline lookup yields CDR1 SEHNR and CDR2 FQNEAQ (reference sequence). CDR3 length: 15 residues. The CDR3 reads CASSLGRAVNYEQYF.

The chain employs TRBV6-6 and TRBJ1-2. This CDR3 contains 13 residues. The germline gives CDR1 MNHNY, CDR2 SVGAGI (reference sequence). CDR3 in amino acids: CASSYEAGPGYTF.

The J gene is TRBJ1-1, the V gene TRBV2; TCRdb indicates TRBD1, and absent DNA this call remains unverified. The length of the CDR3 is 11 residues. Per germline, CDR1 SNHLY and CDR2 FYNNEI. Here the CDR3 reads CAIFGGYEAFF.

This chain links TRBV29-1 with TRBJ2-1; TCRdb's D gene call, TRBD1, goes unchecked for lack of DNA. This CDR3 is 16 amino acids long. CDR1 SQVTM and CDR2 ANQGSEA come from the germline V gene. The CDR3 loop is CSVEERGQGAYNEQFF.

The chain links TRBV4-2 to TRBJ1-4. Germline assignment: CDR1 LGHNA and CDR2 YNFKEQ. The CDR3 extends over 16 amino acids. CDR3 amino acids: CASSQVRQGSNEKLFF.

The chain carries TRBV29-1 and TRBJ1-2; absent DNA, TCRdb's TRBD1 call cannot be checked. The CDR3 contains 14 residues. Germline loops: CDR1 SQVTM, CDR2 ANQGSEA. CDR3 region: CSVPAAESNYGYTF. Variable domain in full (rest from reference TRBV29-1 and TRBJ1-2): SAVISQKPSRDICQRGTSLTIQCQVDSQVTMMFWYRQQPGQSLTLIATANQGSEATYESGFVIDKFPISRPNLTFSTLTVSNMSPEDSSIYLCSVPAAESNYGYTFGSGTRLTVV.

The chain has TRBV29-1 and TRBJ2-1; TCRdb's D call of TRBD2 is untestable without DNA. This CDR3 is 16 amino acids long. Germline V gene data show CDR1 as SQVTM and CDR2 as ANQGSEA. The CDR3 sequence: CSVPPHTAPEGNEQFF.